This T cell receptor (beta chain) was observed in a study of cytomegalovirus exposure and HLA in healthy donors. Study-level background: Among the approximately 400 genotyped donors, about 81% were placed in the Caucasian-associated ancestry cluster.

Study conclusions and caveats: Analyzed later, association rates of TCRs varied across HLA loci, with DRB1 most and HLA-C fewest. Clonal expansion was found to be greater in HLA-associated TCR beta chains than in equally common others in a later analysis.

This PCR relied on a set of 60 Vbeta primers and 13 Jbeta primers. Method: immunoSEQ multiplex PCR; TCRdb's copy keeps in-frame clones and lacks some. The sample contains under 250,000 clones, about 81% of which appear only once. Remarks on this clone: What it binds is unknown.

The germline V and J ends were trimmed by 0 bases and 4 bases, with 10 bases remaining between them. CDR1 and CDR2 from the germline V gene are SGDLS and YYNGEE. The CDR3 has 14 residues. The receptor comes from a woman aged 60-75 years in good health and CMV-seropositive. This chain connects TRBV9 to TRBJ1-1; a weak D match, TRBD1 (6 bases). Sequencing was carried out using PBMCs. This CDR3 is CASSVAPQGTEAFF. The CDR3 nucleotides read TGTGCCAGCAGCGTAGCTCCACAGGGCACTGAAGCTTTCTTT.